These 3 T cell receptor beta chains were sequenced from one sample in a study of T cells in Graves' hyperthyroidism and ophthalmopathy. The CDR3 regions of TCR beta were amplified from RNA transcripts. An initial round of RT-PCR targeting the TCR CDR3 relied on the HTBI primer set. Each CDR3 protein is one row after TCRdb ran MiXCR on the multiplex PCR reads. The repertoire consists of a few hundred thousand distinct CDR3 sequences, with 15% to 18% occurring once and the leading ten covering 13% to 15%. The sequenced material came from blood. All receptors come from a woman aged 18-29 years with Graves' hyperthyroidism.

The chain carries TRBV7-9 and TRBJ1-2; D may be TRBD1 (5 bases). Germline V CDR1 and CDR2: SEHNR, FQNEAQ (reference sequence). Trimming shortened V by 5 bases and J by 3 bases, and 13 bases separated the two germline ends. This CDR3 contains 14 residues. CDR3 protein: CASSPAGEYYGYTF. In DNA, the CDR3 is TGTGCCAGCAGCCCGGCGGGGGAGTACTATGGCTACACCTTC.

In nucleotides, the CDR3 is TGTGCCAGCAGTTTCAGCGGGAGGGCCGGGTATGAGCAGTTCTTC. Its protein product is CASSFSGRAGYEQFF. The V call is TRBV27, the J call TRBJ2-1; TRBD2 matches 10 bases. Per the germline V gene, CDR1 is MNHEY and CDR2 is SMNVEV (reference sequence). The CDR3 length is 15 residues. The trim removed 3 bases at V and 8 bases at J, leaving 7 bases unmatched.

The chain recombines TRBV4-2 with TRBJ2-3; TRBD2 matches at 13 bases. CDR1 is LGHNA and CDR2 is YNFKEQ in the germline V gene. V gave up 0 bases and J gave up 4 bases; unmatched junction bases: 16. The CDR3 consists of 21 residues. The CDR3 nucleotides are TGTGCCAGCAGCCAAGAAGGTCGTTCAGGACTAGCGGGAGTTTGGGCAGATACGCAGTATTTT. This encodes CASSQEGRSGLAGVWADTQYF.